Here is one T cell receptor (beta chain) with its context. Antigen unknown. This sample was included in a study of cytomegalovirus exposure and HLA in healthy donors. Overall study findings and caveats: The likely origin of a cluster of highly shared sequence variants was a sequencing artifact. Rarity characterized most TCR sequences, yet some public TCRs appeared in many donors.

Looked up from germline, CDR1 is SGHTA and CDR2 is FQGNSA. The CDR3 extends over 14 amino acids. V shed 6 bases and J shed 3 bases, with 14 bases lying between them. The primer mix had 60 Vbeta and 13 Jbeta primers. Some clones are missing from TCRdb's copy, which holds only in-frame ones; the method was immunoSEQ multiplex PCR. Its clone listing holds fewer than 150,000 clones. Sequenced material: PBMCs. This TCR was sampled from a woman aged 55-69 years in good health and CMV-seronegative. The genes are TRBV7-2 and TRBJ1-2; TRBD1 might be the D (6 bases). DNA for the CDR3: TGTGCCAGCAGATTTCCAACAGGGTACTATGGCTACACCTTC. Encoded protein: CASRFPTGYYGYTF.